These 25 T cell receptor beta chains were sequenced from one sample in a study of Ad26.COV2.S vaccination and SARS-CoV-2 variants. The treatment: some 19 received Ad26.COV2.S at low or high dose, single or two shots; about five received placebo; per-sample allocation not given. Day 63 after the first injection of vaccine or placebo was the sampling time. This table comes from immunoSEQ multiplex PCR, and its TCRdb copy is limited to in-frame clones, with some not included. This sample has about 400,000 clones, with about 85% found just once. This specimen consisted of peripheral blood, obtained in a trial of Ad26.COV2.S vaccine versus placebo. All receptors derive from a person between 18 and 59 years old who received the Ad26.COV2.S COVID-19 vaccine or a placebo.

The chain links TRBV2 to TRBJ2-1; 12 positions agree with TRBD1. V was pared by 6 bases and J by 7 bases, with 7 bases of the junction left unmatched. Germline V CDR1 and CDR2: SNHLY, FYNNEI. This CDR3 has 15 residues. The CDR3 region has the DNA TGTGCCAGCAGGGGGGACAGGGGGCGCGGAAATGAGCAGTTCTTC. This codes for CASRGDRGRGNEQFF.

This CDR3 reads CASSDTDRNTEAFF. The CDR3 region has the DNA TGTGCCAGCAGTGACACAGACAGGAACACTGAAGCTTTCTTT. The gene calls are TRBV6-4 and TRBJ1-1, with D perhaps matching TRBD1 (5 bases). From germline, CDR1 is MRHNA and CDR2 SNTAGT. There are 14 residues in the CDR3. V dropped 2 bases and J dropped 1 base, with 8 bases sitting between them.

The J gene is TRBJ1-1, the V gene TRBV2, with D maybe TRBD1 (5 bases). The CDR3 consists of 13 residues. V was clipped by 4 bases and J by 6 bases, with 12 bases between them. Germline lookup yields CDR1 SNHLY and CDR2 FYNNEI. The CDR3, as DNA: TGTGCCAGCAGTGCTAATTCGGGGGCTGAAGCTTTCTTT. Protein: CASSANSGAEAFF.

The chain recombines TRBV10-1 with TRBJ2-1; D unclear. The V end lost 4 bases, the J end lost 8 bases, and 21 bases lay between the germline ends. This CDR3 is 16 amino acids long. Germline CDR1 reads WNHNN; CDR2 reads SYGVQD (reference sequence). The CDR3 sequence is CASSAMDLLRPDEQFF. The CDR3, as DNA: TGCGCCAGCAGTGCCATGGACCTCCTTCGCCCCGATGAGCAGTTCTTC.

V usage is TRBV3-1 (or the pseudogene TRBV3-2) and J usage is TRBJ1-4, with D hard to call. Trimming removed 4 bases from V and 8 bases from J, with 17 bases in between. The CDR3 covers 15 residues. Germline lookup yields CDR1 LGHDT and CDR2 YNNKEL (reference sequence). CDR3 amino acids: CASSPRTLSSEKLFF. The DNA of the CDR3 is TGTGCCAGCAGCCCTCGGACCCTATCAAGCGAAAAACTGTTTTTT.

This CDR3 reads CASSQDTGTVTTNYGYTF. The DNA of the CDR3 is TGTGCCAGCAGCCAAGATACCGGGACAGTTACTACTAACTATGGCTACACCTTC. The rearrangement joins TRBV4-2 to TRBJ1-2; 7 bases are a match to TRBD1. This CDR3 is 18 amino acids long. CDR1 and CDR2 (germline): LGHNA, YNFKEQ. Losses at the gene ends were 0 bases for V and 0 bases for J; bases not matched to a gene: 10.

Only one count was recorded for this clone. In DNA, the CDR3 is TGTGCCAGCAGCCAAGGCATCGGGGGTGAGAATCAGCCCCAGCATTTT. Protein product: CASSQGIGGENQPQHF. This chain joins TRBV3-1 (or the pseudogene TRBV3-2) and TRBJ1-5; a possible D gene is TRBD1 (5 bases). CDR1 is LGHDT and CDR2 is YNNKEL in the germline V gene (reference sequence). The V end was cut by 1 base, the J end by 4 bases, with 14 bases between. This CDR3 is built from 16 residues.

The chain employs TRBV9 and TRBJ1-3, with D perhaps matching TRBD1 (5 bases). Trimming removed 3 bases at V and 0 bases at J, with 16 bases between. Germline CDR1 SGDLS, CDR2 YYNGEE. CDR3 length: 17 amino acids. The CDR3, as DNA: TGTGCCAGCAGCGCAGACCTATGGGGGAGCTCTGGAAACACCATATATTTT. Translation gives CASSADLWGSSGNTIYF.

This clone has a handful of counts. This chain uses TRBV2 with TRBJ2-7; D not certain. This CDR3 region has 15 residues. The V and J ends lost 2 bases and 0 bases respectively, with 11 bases between them. In germline, CDR1 is SNHLY, CDR2 FYNNEI. The CDR3 region is CASSELMRSSYEQYF. In DNA, the CDR3 is TGTGCCAGCAGTGAATTGATGCGGAGCTCCTACGAGCAGTACTTC. Full variable domain (outside the CDR3, taken from reference TRBV2 and TRBJ2-7): EPEVTQTPSHQVTQMGQEVILRCVPISNHLYFYWYRQILGQKVEFLVSFYNNEISEKSEIFDDQFSVERPDGSNFTLKIRSTKLEDSAMYFCASSELMRSSYEQYFGPGTRLTVT.

V gene TRBV19 combines with J gene TRBJ2-6, with 9 bases matching TRBD2. Germline V gives CDR1 LNHDA, CDR2 SQIVND (reference sequence). The ends lost 3 bases at V and 0 bases at J; junction bases unmatched: 6. This CDR3 region has 18 residues. The CDR3 here is CASSIPSGVISGANVLTF. The DNA of the CDR3 is TGTGCCAGTAGTATTCCTAGCGGGGTTATCTCTGGGGCCAACGTCCTGACTTTC.

The CDR3 is CASSLGRGNEQYF. The CDR3 coding sequence is TGTGCCAGCAGCTTAGGAAGAGGGAACGAGCAGTACTTC. The rearrangement joins TRBV7-9 to TRBJ2-7; maybe TRBD2 (5 bases). Germline lookup yields CDR1 SEHNR and CDR2 FQNEAQ (reference sequence). This CDR3 is 13 amino acids long. V was trimmed by 1 base and J by 5 bases, leaving 9 bases between them. Based on the CDR3 plus reference TRBV7-9 and TRBJ2-7, the full variable domain is DTGVSQNPRHKITKRGQNVTFRCDPISEHNRLYWYRQTLGQGPEFLTYFQNEAQLEKSRLLSDRFSAERPKGSFSTLEIQRTEQGDSAMYLCASSLGRGNEQYFGPGTRLTVT.

As to this clone: At one of its ends the junction is not consistent with the germline gene, which may arise from a read error. CDR3 region: CASSQGLGPNHGYTF. The CDR3 region has the DNA TGTGCCAGCAGCCAGGGCCTCGGGCCTAACCATGGCTACACCTTC. The V call is TRBV3-1 (or the pseudogene TRBV3-2), the J call TRBJ1-2; D unresolved. Germline assignment: CDR1 LGHDT and CDR2 YNNKEL (reference sequence). The CDR3 has 15 amino acids.

The chain has TRBV29-1 and TRBJ1-2; 9 bases map to TRBD1. CDR3 length: 14 amino acids. The V segment lost 4 bases and the J segment 3 bases; nucleotides outside the gene matches: 6. The germline V gene has CDR1 SQVTM and CDR2 ANQGSEA. The CDR3 nucleotides read TGCAGCGTTGGTAACAGGGGGCTCGACTATGGCTACACCTTC. Translating it yields CSVGNRGLDYGYTF.

J is TRBJ2-1 and V is TRBV5-1; D perhaps matches TRBD2 (5 bases). This CDR3 spans 15 amino acids. Germline assignment: CDR1 SGHRS and CDR2 YFSETQ. V was clipped by 0 bases and J by 7 bases, with 14 bases between them. CDR3 protein: CASSLGAGRGNEQFF. CDR3 in DNA: TGCGCCAGCAGCTTGGGGGCGGGCCGGGGAAATGAGCAGTTCTTC.

The V gene is TRBV6-5, the J gene TRBJ1-1; 9 nucleotides align to TRBD1. The trim removed 6 bases at V and 5 bases at J, leaving 7 bases unmatched. Germline assignment: CDR1 MNHEY and CDR2 SVGAGI. The CDR3 has 14 amino acids. CDR3 residues: CASRSTGGNTEAFF. CDR3 nucleotides: TGTGCCAGCAGATCAACAGGGGGCAATACTGAAGCTTTCTTT.

This rearrangement joins TRBV7-8 to TRBJ2-1; D is uncertain. V gave up 5 bases and J gave up 7 bases, with 12 bases separating them. Per the germline V gene, CDR1 is SGHVS and CDR2 is FQNEAQ. The CDR3 spans 13 residues. For the CDR3, the DNA is TGTGCCAGCAGCCCCCGGCTTGTGAATGAGCAGTTCTTC. Its translation is CASSPRLVNEQFF.

The V and J genes are TRBV5-1 and TRBJ2-1; 10 bases are shared with TRBD1. V dropped 2 bases and J dropped 4; count of bases not matched to a gene: 12. Germline CDR1 and CDR2: SGHRS and YFSETQ. This CDR3 comprises 18 residues. CDR3 in amino acids: CASSLGPETGGGYNEQFF. The CDR3 coding sequence is TGCGCCAGCAGCTTAGGCCCGGAGACAGGGGGCGGATACAATGAGCAGTTCTTC.

The chain has TRBV7-6 and TRBJ2-2, with TRBD1 as a possible D gene (6 bases). The CDR3 length is 16 residues. V was shortened by 2 bases and J by 1 base, with 11 bases between the two germline ends. CDR1 SGHVS and CDR2 FNYEAQ come from the germline V gene. CDR3 sequence (DNA): TGTGCCAGCAGCTTATTGGGACAAGAGAACACCGGGGAGCTGTTTTTT. Translation: CASSLLGQENTGELFF.

The chain carries TRBV11-2 and TRBJ1-3; D is ambiguous. V gave up 4 bases and J gave up 4 bases, with 26 bases separating them. Germline CDR1 SGHAT, CDR2 FQNNGV. The CDR3 extends over 19 amino acids. This CDR3 is CASSSMLQLARPAGNTIYF. The CDR3 region has the DNA TGTGCCAGCAGCTCCATGTTACAGTTGGCCCGGCCGGCAGGAAACACCATATATTTT.

The V and J genes are TRBV15 and TRBJ2-3; the match to TRBD2 covers 7 bases. CDR3 length equals 16 residues. Germline V gene data show CDR1 as LNHNV and CDR2 as YYDKDF (reference sequence). V shed 0 bases, J shed 7 bases, and the junction held 10 bases outside the gene matches. The CDR3 nucleotides are TGTGCCACCAGCAGAGAAGCGGGGAGAAGCAAGAATACGCAGTATTTT. It specifies CATSREAGRSKNTQYF. Full variable domain (missing parts from reference TRBV15 and TRBJ2-3): DAMVIQNPRYQVTQFGKPVTLSCSQTLNHNVMYWYQQKSSQAPKLLFHYYDKDFNNEADTPDNFQSRRPNTSFCFLDIRSPGLGDTAMYLCATSREAGRSKNTQYFGPGTRLTVL.

The chain employs TRBV19 and TRBJ1-6; D possibly corresponds to TRBD1 (6 bases). Germline values: CDR1 LNHDA, CDR2 SQIVND (reference sequence). V was shortened by 3 bases and J by 8 bases, with 14 bases between the two germline ends. CDR3 size: 15 residues. In DNA form, the CDR3 reads TGTGCCAGTAGTATTGGGGGGGCTAATGATTCACCCCTCCACTTT. Translated: CASSIGGANDSPLHF.

This clone was counted only a few times. V is TRBV4-1 and J is TRBJ1-2, with 7 nucleotides matching TRBD1. Germline loops: CDR1 MGHRA, CDR2 YSYEKL. V shed 0 bases and J 1 base; nucleotides not matched to a gene: 5. The CDR3 totals 16 residues. The chain's CDR3 is CASSQDRTGYNYGYTF. The CDR3 DNA sequence: TGCGCCAGCAGCCAAGACAGGACAGGATATAACTATGGCTACACCTTC.

Concerning this clone itself: Other DNA sequences from this sample encode an identical CDR3 as well. The V gene is TRBV12-3 or TRBV12-4, the J gene TRBJ2-7; 8 bases fit TRBD1. The CDR3 covers 13 residues. J lost 2 bases, V lost 6 bases, and 3 bases had no gene match. The CDR3 protein is CASSRDRTYEQYF. CDR3 sequence (DNA): TGTGCCAGCAGCCGGGACAGGACCTACGAGCAGTACTTC.

V is TRBV2 and J is TRBJ1-2; 8 bases are a match to TRBD1. This CDR3 has 14 residues. V lost 10 bases, J lost 7 bases, and 14 bases stayed unmatched. The germline V gene has CDR1 SNHLY and CDR2 FYNNEI. The chain's CDR3 is CATKWEQGAGGYTF. Here the CDR3 DNA reads TGTGCCACAAAATGGGAGCAGGGGGCAGGTGGCTACACCTTC.

The rearrangement uses TRBV10-2 and TRBJ2-3, with a weak D call TRBD2 (6 bases). The germline gives CDR1 WSHSY, CDR2 SAAADI. The CDR3 sequence is 17 residues long. V lost 7 bases, J lost 2 bases, and 22 bases lay in between. CDR3 DNA sequence: TGCGCCAGCACCCCTTTGGCGGCTAGCGCAGTCACAGATACGCAGTATTTT. Amino acids: CASTPLAASAVTDTQYF.